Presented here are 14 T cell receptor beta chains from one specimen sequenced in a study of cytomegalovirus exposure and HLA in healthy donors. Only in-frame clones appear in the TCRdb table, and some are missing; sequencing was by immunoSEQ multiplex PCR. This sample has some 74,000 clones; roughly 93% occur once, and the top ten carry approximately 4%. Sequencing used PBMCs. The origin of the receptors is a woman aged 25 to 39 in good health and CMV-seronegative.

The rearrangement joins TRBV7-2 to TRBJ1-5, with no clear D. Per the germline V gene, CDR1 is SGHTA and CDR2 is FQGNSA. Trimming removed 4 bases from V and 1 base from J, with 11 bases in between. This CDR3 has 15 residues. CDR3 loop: CASSSLAGSNQPQHF. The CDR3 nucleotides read TGTGCCAGCAGCTCCCTGGCGGGGAGCAATCAGCCCCAGCATTTT.

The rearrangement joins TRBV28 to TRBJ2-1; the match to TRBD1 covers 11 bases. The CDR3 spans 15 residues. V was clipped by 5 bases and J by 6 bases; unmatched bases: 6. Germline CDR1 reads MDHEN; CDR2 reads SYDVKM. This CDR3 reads CASSIPGTGGNEQFF. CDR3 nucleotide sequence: TGTGCCAGCAGTATACCTGGGACAGGGGGCAATGAGCAGTTCTTC.

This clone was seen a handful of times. CDR3: CASSQAGGPNEQYF. The CDR3 nucleotides are TGTGCCAGCAGCCAAGCGGGAGGGCCAAACGAGCAGTACTTC. The chain recombines TRBV4-2 with TRBJ2-7; 8 bases agree with TRBD2. The V and J ends lost 1 base and 5 bases, in that order; junction bases with no gene match: 4. The CDR3 sequence is 14 residues long. Germline values: CDR1 LGHNA, CDR2 YNFKEQ.

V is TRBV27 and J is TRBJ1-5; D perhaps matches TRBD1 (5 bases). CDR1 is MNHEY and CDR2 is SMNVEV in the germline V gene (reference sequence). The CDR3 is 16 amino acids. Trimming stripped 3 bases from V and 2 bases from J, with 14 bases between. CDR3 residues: CASSFTGVGGNQPQHF. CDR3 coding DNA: TGTGCCAGCAGTTTTACGGGGGTTGGAGGCAATCAGCCCCAGCATTTT.

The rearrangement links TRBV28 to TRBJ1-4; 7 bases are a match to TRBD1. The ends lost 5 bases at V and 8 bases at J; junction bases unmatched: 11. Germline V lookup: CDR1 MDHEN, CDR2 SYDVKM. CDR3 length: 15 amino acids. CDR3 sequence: CASSQPRQGWEKLFF. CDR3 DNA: TGTGCCAGCAGTCAACCTCGACAGGGTTGGGAAAAACTGTTTTTT.

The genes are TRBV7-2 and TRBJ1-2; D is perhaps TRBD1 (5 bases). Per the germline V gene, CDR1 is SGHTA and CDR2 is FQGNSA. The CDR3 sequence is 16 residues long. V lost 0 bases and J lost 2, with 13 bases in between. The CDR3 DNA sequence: TGTGCCAGCAGCTTAGCGCGGGACGGATCGAACTATGGCTACACCTTC. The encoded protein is CASSLARDGSNYGYTF. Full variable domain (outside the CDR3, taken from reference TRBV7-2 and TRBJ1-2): GAGVSQSPSNKVTEKGKDVELRCDPISGHTALYWYRQSLGQGLEFLIYFQGNSAPDKSGLPSDRFSAERTGGSVSTLTIQRTQQEDSAVYLCASSLARDGSNYGYTFGSGTRLTVV.

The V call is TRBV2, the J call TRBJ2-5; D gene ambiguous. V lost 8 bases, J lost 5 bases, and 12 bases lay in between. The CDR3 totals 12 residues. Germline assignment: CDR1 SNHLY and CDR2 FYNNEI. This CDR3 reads CASGFVVETQYF. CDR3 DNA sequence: TGTGCCAGCGGCTTCGTGGTCGAGACCCAGTACTTC.

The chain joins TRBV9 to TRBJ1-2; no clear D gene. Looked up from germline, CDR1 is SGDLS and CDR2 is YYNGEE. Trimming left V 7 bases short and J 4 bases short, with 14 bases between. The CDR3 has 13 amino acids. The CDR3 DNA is TGTGCCAGCGGTGAGGAGCCCACCTATGGCTACACCTTC. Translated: CASGEEPTYGYTF.

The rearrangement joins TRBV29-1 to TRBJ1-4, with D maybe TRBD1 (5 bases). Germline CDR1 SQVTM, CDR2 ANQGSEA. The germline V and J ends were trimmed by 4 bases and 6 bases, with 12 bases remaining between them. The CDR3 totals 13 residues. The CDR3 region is CSVAGGIDEKLFF. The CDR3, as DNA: TGCAGCGTTGCTGGGGGGATTGATGAAAAACTGTTTTTT.

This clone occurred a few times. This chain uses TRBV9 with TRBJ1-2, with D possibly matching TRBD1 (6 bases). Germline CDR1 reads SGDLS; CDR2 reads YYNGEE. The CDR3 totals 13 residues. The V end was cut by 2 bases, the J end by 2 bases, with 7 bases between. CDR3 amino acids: CASSVGQNYGYTF. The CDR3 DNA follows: TGTGCCAGCAGCGTCGGACAGAACTATGGCTACACCTTC.

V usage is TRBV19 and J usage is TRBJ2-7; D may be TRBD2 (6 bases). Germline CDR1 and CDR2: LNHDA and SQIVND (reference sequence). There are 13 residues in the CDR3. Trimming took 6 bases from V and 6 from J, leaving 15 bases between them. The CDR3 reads CASSRTNSGEQYF. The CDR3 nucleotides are TGTGCCAGTAGCCGGACTAATTCTGGCGAGCAGTACTTC.

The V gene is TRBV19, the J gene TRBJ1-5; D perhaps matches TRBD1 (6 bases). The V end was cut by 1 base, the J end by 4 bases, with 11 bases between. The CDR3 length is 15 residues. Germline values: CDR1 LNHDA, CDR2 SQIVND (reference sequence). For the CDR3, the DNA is TGTGCCAGTAGTATAGCTGGGGGCCCAAATCAGCCCCAGCATTTT. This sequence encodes CASSIAGGPNQPQHF.

The CDR3 DNA reads TGTGCCAGCAGCTTGACAGTCCCCCAGGCCCAGTACTTC. Its translation: CASSLTVPQAQYF. The chain has TRBV7-2 and TRBJ2-5, with a weak D call TRBD1 (5 bases). Germline CDR1 reads SGHTA; CDR2 reads FQGNSA. The V and J ends lost 3 bases and 9 bases respectively, with 14 bases between them. The CDR3 has 13 amino acids.

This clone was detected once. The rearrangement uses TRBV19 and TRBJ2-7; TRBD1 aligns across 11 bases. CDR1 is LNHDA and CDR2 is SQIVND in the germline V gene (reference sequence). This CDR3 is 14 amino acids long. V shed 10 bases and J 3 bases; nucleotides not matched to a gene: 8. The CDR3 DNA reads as TGTGCCACTACCCCGGGACAGGGGGGCTACGAGCAGTACTTC. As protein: CATTPGQGGYEQYF.